This is a list of T cell receptor beta chains from one sample in a study of shared clonotypes between healthy human individuals. Some clones are missing from TCRdb's copy, which holds only in-frame ones; the method was immunoSEQ multiplex PCR. The table includes some 500,000 clones, around 96% detected once. The sequenced sample was naive CD4+ T cells sorted from blood. These TCRs come from a woman aged 25 to 39 in good health. The CDR3 runs from the conserved cysteine through the conserved F or W. D genes are given only for firm matches. Size is stated for part of the rows, as once, few or many counts, or as a class when the clone is expanded.

d_call clone_size j_call v_call cdr3_nt cdr3_aa
TRBD1 NA TRBJ2-1 TRBV5-1 TGCGCCAGCAGCTTGGATAAGGACAGGGCGGCGAGTGAGCAGTTCTTC CASSLDKDRAASEQFF
TRBD1 once TRBJ2-1 TRBV11-2 TGTGCCAGCAGCTCCAGGGGGTTGCTCGGCAATGAGCAGTTCTTC CASSSRGLLGNEQFF
NA NA TRBJ2-7 TRBV27 TGTGCCAGCAGTTGGAGGGCTAGTGGCTACGAGCAGTACTTC CASSWRASGYEQYF
NA NA TRBJ2-7 TRBV7-9 TGTGCCAGCAGCTTAGCGGCCGGCGAGCAGTACTTC CASSLAAGEQYF
NA NA TRBJ2-5 TRBV19 TGTGCCAGTAGTTTGGCTAGTGGGCCCCAAGAGACCCAGTACTTC CASSLASGPQETQYF
TRBD1 NA TRBJ2-7 TRBV5-4 TGTGCCAGCAGCTTGGAGACAGGGGGTCTTTACGAGCAGTACTTC CASSLETGGLYEQYF
TRBD2 NA TRBJ2-1 TRBV10-3 TGTGCCATCAGATTAGCGGGAGGGCCCGACAATGAGCAGTTCTTC CAIRLAGGPDNEQFF
NA NA TRBJ1-3 TRBV27 TGTGCCAGCAGAGCAGCAGCTGGAAACACCATATATTTT CASRAAAGNTIYF
NA NA TRBJ1-4 TRBV7-8 TGTGCCAGCAGCTTAGGTCACCTGCAAGGTGAAAAACTGTTTTTT CASSLGHLQGEKLFF
TRBD1 NA TRBJ2-3 TRBV11-2 TGTGCCAGCAGCCCCGGTCGGGGACAGGGGTCGGCAGATACGCAGTATTTT CASSPGRGQGSADTQYF